One and the same sample provided the 11 T cell receptor beta chains below, sequenced in a study of blood T cell repertoires in COVID-19. Repertoires were generated with immunoSEQ multiplex PCR, while TCRdb's copy carries only in-frame clones and drops some. The table shows almost 90,000 clones, with 80% to 95% occurring only once. The source material was peripheral blood. These TCRs come from a man aged 18 to 29 with COVID-19, enrolled during active disease.

The chain employs TRBV9 and TRBJ1-6; TRBD1 matches 7 bases. V shed 4 bases and J 8 bases; nucleotides not matched to a gene: 12. Germline values: CDR1 SGDLS, CDR2 YYNGEE. The CDR3 covers 16 residues. CDR3 protein: CASSTRPGQSHSPLHF. CDR3 bases: TGTGCCAGCAGCACCCGGCCGGGACAGTCCCATTCACCCCTCCACTTT.

The chain uses TRBV5-6 and TRBJ1-1; D gene unclear. Germline V gives CDR1 SGHDT, CDR2 YYEEEE. Trimming took 1 base from V and 0 from J, leaving 7 bases between them. This CDR3 has 14 amino acids. CDR3 in amino acids: CASSLNGMNTEAFF. The CDR3 DNA sequence: TGTGCCAGCAGCTTGAACGGTATGAACACTGAAGCTTTCTTT. Full variable domain (missing parts from reference TRBV5-6 and TRBJ1-1): DAGVTQSPTHLIKTRGQQVTLRCSPKSGHDTVSWYQQALGQGPQFIFQYYEEEERQRGNFPDRFSGHQFPNYSSELNVNALLLGDSALYLCASSLNGMNTEAFFGQGTRLTVV.

This rearrangement joins TRBV13 to TRBJ1-2; 9 bases align to TRBD1. The germline V gene encodes CDR1 PRHDT and CDR2 FYEKMQ (reference sequence). This CDR3 region has 15 residues. V lost 0 bases and J lost 4; bases outside the gene matches: 3. The CDR3 DNA follows: TGTGCCAGCAGCTTAGGGGACAGGGGCGGCTATGGCTACACCTTC. It codes for CASSLGDRGGYGYTF.

The chain carries TRBV18 and TRBJ2-3; no firm D call. This CDR3 is built from 14 residues. Per the germline V gene, CDR1 is KGHSH and CDR2 is LQKENI. Trimming took 6 bases from V and 3 from J, leaving 13 bases between them. CDR3 nucleotide sequence: TGTGCCAGCTCTCTTGCCGGTACTACAGATACGCAGTATTTT. Encoded protein: CASSLAGTTDTQYF.

The rearrangement uses TRBV7-2 and TRBJ2-1; 9 nucleotides match TRBD2. Germline V gene lookup returns CDR1 SGHTA and CDR2 FQGNSA. V was clipped by 6 bases and J by 4 bases; unmatched bases: 7. This CDR3 comprises 15 residues. The CDR3 DNA reads as TGTGCCAGCAGTCTGGGCCTAGCGGGATACAATGAGCAGTTCTTC. Translation gives CASSLGLAGYNEQFF.

DNA of the CDR3: TGTGCCAGCAGTTCCGGCGGGGGGGACACTGAAGCTTTCTTT. It encodes CASSSGGGDTEAFF. The V call is TRBV6-5, the J call TRBJ1-1, with a weak D call TRBD1 (5 bases). The V gene lost 4 bases and the J gene lost 3 bases, with 12 bases spanning the gap. In germline, CDR1 is MNHEY, CDR2 SVGAGI. The CDR3 loop spans 14 amino acids.

V gene TRBV2 combines with J gene TRBJ1-5; a weak D match, TRBD1 (6 bases). The CDR3 is 16 residues long. Germline assignment: CDR1 SNHLY and CDR2 FYNNEI. V lost 3 bases to trimming and J lost 7 bases, with 19 bases between them. Here the CDR3 DNA reads TGTGCCAGCAGTGAGAGACAGGTCGTGGTCTTACAGCCCCAGCATTTT. Translated: CASSERQVVVLQPQHF. The variable domain in full, completed from reference TRBV2 and TRBJ1-5, reads EPEVTQTPSHQVTQMGQEVILRCVPISNHLYFYWYRQILGQKVEFLVSFYNNEISEKSEIFDDQFSVERPDGSNFTLKIRSTKLEDSAMYFCASSERQVVVLQPQHFGDGTRLSIL.

The chain has TRBV2 and TRBJ2-1; possibly TRBD2 for D (5 bases). Trimming cost V 7 bases and J 7 bases, with 11 bases left between them. This CDR3 has 12 amino acids. CDR1 and CDR2 from the germline V gene are SNHLY and FYNNEI. The CDR3 sequence is CASTSGLNEQFF. The CDR3 bases are TGTGCCAGCACGAGCGGCTTGAATGAGCAGTTCTTC.

This chain connects TRBV24-1 to TRBJ2-1; 9 nucleotides match TRBD2. The CDR3 has 17 amino acids. V trimming: 4 bases; J trimming: 7 bases; junction bases outside the gene matches: 13. CDR1 and CDR2 from the germline V gene are KGHDR and SFDVKD. The CDR3 reads CATSEPHWREGVNEQFF. CDR3 nucleotides: TGTGCCACCAGTGAGCCCCACTGGCGGGAGGGCGTAAATGAGCAGTTCTTC.

CDR3 coding DNA: TGTGCCAGCAGTTACTCGACGGCGGGAGGGCCTAGGTACGAGCAGTACTTC. This gives the protein CASSYSTAGGPRYEQYF. This rearrangement joins TRBV6-2 or TRBV6-3 to TRBJ2-7, with TRBD2 matching over 9 bases. J was trimmed by 4 bases and V by 0 bases; bases with no gene match: 10. The CDR3 contains 17 residues. The germline V gene encodes CDR1 MNHEY and CDR2 SVGEGT.

This clone was counted a single time. The genes are TRBV4-2 and TRBJ2-7; 10 bases line up with TRBD1. Germline V gene lookup returns CDR1 LGHNA and CDR2 YNFKEQ. J was trimmed by 3 bases and V by 0 bases; bases with no gene match: 8. The CDR3 has 17 amino acids. The CDR3 nucleotides read TGTGCCAGCAGCCAAGATAGCCGGGACAGGGGAAACTACGAGCAGTACTTC. It is translated as CASSQDSRDRGNYEQYF.